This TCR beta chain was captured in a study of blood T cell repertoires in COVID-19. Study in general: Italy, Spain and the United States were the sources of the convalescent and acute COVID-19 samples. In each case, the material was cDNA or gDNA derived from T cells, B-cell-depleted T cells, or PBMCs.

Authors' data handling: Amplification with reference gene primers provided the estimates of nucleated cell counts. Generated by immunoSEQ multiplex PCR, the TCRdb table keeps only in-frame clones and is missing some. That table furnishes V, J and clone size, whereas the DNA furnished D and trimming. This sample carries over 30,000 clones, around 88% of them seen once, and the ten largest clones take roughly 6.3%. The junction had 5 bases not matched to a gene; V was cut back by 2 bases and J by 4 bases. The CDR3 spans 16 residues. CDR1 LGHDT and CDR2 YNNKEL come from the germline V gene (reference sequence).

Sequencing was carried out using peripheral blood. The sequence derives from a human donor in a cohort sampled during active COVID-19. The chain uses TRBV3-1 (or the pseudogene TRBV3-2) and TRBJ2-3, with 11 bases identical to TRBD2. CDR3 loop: CASSQIAGGRADTQYF. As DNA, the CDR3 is TGTGCCAGCAGCCAAATAGCGGGGGGGCGGGCAGATACGCAGTATTTT.